This TCR beta chain was sequenced for a study of blood T cell repertoires in COVID-19. TCRdb keeps only in-frame clones here, not all; method: immunoSEQ multiplex PCR. The sample shows 330,000 or so clones, about 90% of them seen only once. The germline V gene encodes CDR1 KGHSH and CDR2 LQKENI. This CDR3 region has 14 residues. The junction had 5 bases not matched to a gene; V was cut back by 4 bases and J by 4 bases. The chain combines TRBV18 with TRBJ2-5; 8 bases align to TRBD1. Sequencing was carried out using PBMCs or T cells enriched from blood (not recorded which). The sequence derives from a man aged 40-55 years in a cohort exposed to, infected with or recovered from COVID-19 (not recorded which). The CDR3 loop is CASSLFDRGETQYF. The CDR3 DNA is TGTGCCAGCTCACTTTTCGACAGGGGAGAGACCCAGTACTTC.